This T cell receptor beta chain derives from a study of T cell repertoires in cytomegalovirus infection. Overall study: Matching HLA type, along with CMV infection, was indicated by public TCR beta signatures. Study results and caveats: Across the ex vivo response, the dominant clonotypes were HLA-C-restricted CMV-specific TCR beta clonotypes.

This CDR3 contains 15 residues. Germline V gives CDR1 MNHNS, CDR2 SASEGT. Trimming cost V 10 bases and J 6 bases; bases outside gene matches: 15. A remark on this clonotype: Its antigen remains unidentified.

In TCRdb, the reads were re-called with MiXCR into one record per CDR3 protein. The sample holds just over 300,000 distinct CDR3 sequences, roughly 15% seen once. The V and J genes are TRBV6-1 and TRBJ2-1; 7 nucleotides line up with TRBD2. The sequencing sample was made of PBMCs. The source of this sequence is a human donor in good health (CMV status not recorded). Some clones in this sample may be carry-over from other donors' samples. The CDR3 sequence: CATSLLGGTVNEQFF. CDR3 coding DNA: TGTGCCACGTCATTACTGGGGGGGACGGTCAATGAGCAGTTCTTC.